The following is a T cell receptor beta chain sequence with its context. Its antigen is not known. This specimen belongs to a study of cytomegalovirus exposure and HLA in healthy donors. Study-level background: Of roughly 400 genotyped donors, roughly 80% grouped in the Caucasian-associated ancestry cluster.

Researchers ran the PCR with 60 Vbeta and 13 Jbeta primers. TCRdb keeps only in-frame clones here, not all; method: immunoSEQ multiplex PCR. The profile shows 150,000 to 200,000 clones, about 80% of them singletons. Broader study findings: Among immune exposure information, only CMV serostatus was available. Roughly uniform sequencing depth across donors was assumed, possibly incorrectly. As confirmed in vitro, three CMV-associated chains were specific for CMV antigens.

Germline assignment: CDR1 SGHTA and CDR2 FQGNSA. The J segment lost 8 bases and the V segment lost 4 bases, leaving 7 bases of the junction unmatched. This CDR3 is built from 16 residues. V is TRBV7-2 and J is TRBJ2-3; 15 nucleotides align to TRBD2. The sequence came from a young man in good health and CMV-seropositive. Sequencing was done on a sample of PBMCs. The CDR3 sequence: CASSSRTSGGAGTQYF. The CDR3 DNA is TGTGCCAGCAGCTCCAGGACTAGCGGGGGGGCGGGTACGCAGTATTTT.